This T cell receptor beta chain was found in a study of blood T cell repertoires in COVID-19. Here immunoSEQ multiplex PCR was the method, and the copy in TCRdb shows in-frame clones only, minus some. This table holds hundreds of thousands of clones, over 85% found once. The CDR3 loop spans 15 amino acids. V lost 1 base and J lost 3; bases outside the gene matches: 2. Germline CDR1 and CDR2: SGHVS and FNYEAQ. The sequenced sample was PBMCs or T cells enriched from blood (not recorded which). This receptor was obtained from a woman aged 25-40 years who had recovered from COVID-19. The chain employs TRBV7-6 and TRBJ1-5, with TRBD1 identical over 8 bases. CDR3 in amino acids: CASSLETGANQPQHF. The CDR3 region has the DNA TGTGCCAGCAGCTTAGAGACAGGGGCCAATCAGCCCCAGCATTTT.